This T cell receptor (beta chain) emerged from a study of read filtering for tumor transcriptome and immune sequencing. Study-level information: TCR-mapped reads were about 3.5 to 11 million with IR-seq versus roughly 75 to 1,300 with RNA-seq.

The study's findings and limits: Single-read clonotypes: around 81% of IR-seq clonotypes (approximately 4% of reads), roughly 70% of RNA-seq clonotypes (under 50% of reads). IR-seq captured clonotypes deeper and more reliably than RNA-seq. This fraction held mixed bone marrow immune cells after CD138-negative sorting.

This clonotype was seen many times. Antigen: not known. This library used around 0.4 ug RNA and molecular barcoded adaptors spanning alpha/delta and beta/gamma chains. A single record per CDR3 protein comes from TCRdb applying MiXCR to the reads. The repertoire holds over 50,000 distinct CDR3 sequences, with 11% to 15% as singletons. This CDR3 has 15 amino acids. CDR1 is DFQATT and CDR2 is SNEGSKA in the germline V gene (reference sequence). V shed 6 bases and J 8 bases; nucleotides not matched to a gene: 11. The chain employs TRBV20-1 and TRBJ2-1, with 12 bases fitting TRBD2. Input material: a population of CD138-negative cells sorted from bone marrow. The receptor's source is a donor aged 40 or older with multiple myeloma. The CDR3, as DNA: TGCAGTGCAGAAGCGACTAGCGGGAGTGCCGATGAGCAGTTCTTC. Amino acids: CSAEATSGSADEQFF.